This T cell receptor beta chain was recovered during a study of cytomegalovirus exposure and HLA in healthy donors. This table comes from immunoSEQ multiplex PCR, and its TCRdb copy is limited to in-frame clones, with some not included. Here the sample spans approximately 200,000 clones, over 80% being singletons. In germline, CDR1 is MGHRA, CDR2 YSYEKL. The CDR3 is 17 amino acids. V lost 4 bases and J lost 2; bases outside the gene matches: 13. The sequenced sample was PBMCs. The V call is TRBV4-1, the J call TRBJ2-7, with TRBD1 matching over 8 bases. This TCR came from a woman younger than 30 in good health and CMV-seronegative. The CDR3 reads CASSPRRGTGFTYEQYF. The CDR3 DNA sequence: TGCGCCAGCAGCCCCCGACGGGGGACAGGTTTTACCTACGAGCAGTACTTC.